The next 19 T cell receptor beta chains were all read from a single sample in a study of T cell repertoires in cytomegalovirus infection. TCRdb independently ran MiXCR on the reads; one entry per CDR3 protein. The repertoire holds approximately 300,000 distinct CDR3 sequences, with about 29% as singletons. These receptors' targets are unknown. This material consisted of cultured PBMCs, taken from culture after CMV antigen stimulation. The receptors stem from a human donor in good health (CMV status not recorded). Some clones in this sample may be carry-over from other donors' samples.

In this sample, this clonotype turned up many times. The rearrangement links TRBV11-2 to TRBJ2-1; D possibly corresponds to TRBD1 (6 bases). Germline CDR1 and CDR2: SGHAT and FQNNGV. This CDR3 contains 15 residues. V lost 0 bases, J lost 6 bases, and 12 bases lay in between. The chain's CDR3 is CASSLEGASINEQFF. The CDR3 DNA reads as TGTGCCAGCAGCTTAGAGGGGGCCTCCATCAATGAGCAGTTCTTC.

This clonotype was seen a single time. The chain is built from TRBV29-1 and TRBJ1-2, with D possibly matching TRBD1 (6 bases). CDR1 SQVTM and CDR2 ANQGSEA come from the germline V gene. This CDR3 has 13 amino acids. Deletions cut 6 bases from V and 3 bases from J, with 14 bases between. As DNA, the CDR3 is TGCAGCGTAGAGGGGGGGGCCGACTATGGCTACACCTTC. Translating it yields CSVEGGADYGYTF.

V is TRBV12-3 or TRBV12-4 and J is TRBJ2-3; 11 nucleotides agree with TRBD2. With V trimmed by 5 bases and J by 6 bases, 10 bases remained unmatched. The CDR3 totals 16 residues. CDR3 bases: TGTGCCAGCAGTCCTGTAGCGGGAGGGCCGTCGGATACGCAGTATTTT. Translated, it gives CASSPVAGGPSDTQYF.

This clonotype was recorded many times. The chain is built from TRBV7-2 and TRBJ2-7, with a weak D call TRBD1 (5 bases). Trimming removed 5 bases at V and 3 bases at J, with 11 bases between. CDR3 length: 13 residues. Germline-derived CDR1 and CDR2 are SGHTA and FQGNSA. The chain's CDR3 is CASSTRQHYEQYF. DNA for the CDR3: TGTGCCAGCAGCACCAGACAGCACTACGAGCAGTACTTC.

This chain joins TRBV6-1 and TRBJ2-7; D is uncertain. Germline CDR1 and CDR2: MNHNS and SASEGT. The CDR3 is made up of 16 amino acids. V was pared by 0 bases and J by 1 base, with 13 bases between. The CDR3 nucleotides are TGTGCCAGCAGTGAAGCGTTATTGACCGCTTCCTACGAGCAGTACTTC. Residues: CASSEALLTASYEQYF.

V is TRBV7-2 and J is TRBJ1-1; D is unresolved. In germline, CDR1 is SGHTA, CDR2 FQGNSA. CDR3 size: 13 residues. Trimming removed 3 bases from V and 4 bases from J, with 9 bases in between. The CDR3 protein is CASSFGESTEAFF. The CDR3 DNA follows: TGTGCCAGCAGCTTTGGGGAGAGCACTGAAGCTTTCTTT.

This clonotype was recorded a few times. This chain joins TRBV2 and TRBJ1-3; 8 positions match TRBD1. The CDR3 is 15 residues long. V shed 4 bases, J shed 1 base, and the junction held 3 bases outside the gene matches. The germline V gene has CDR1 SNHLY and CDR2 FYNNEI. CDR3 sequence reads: CASSVQGASGNTIYF. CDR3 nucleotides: TGTGCCAGCAGTGTCCAGGGGGCTTCTGGAAACACCATATATTTT.

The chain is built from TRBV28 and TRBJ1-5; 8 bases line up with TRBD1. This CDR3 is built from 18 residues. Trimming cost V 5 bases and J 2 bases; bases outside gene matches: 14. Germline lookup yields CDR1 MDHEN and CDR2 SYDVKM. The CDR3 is CASSPHTGGQGRNQPQHF. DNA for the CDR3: TGTGCCAGCAGTCCCCACACCGGCGGACAGGGCCGCAATCAGCCCCAGCATTTT.

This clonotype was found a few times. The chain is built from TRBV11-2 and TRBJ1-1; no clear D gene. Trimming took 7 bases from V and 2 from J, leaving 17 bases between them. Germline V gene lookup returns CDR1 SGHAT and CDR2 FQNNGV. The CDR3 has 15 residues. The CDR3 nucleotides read TGTGCCAGCAACCCCTTCGGAAGCCTTAACACTGAAGCTTTCTTT. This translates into CASNPFGSLNTEAFF.

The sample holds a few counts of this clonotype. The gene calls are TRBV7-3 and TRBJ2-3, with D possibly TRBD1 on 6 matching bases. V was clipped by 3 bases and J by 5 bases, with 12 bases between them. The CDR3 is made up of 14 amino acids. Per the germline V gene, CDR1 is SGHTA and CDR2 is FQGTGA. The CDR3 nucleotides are TGTGCCAGCAGCTTTGATCCAGGGGTAGATACGCAGTATTTT. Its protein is CASSFDPGVDTQYF.

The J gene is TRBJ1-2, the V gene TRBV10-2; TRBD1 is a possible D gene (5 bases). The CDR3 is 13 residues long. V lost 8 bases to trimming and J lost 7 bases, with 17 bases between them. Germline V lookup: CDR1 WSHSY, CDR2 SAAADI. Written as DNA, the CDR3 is TGCGCCAGCGGGGGAAATAGTGTGGCTGGCTACACCTTC. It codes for CASGGNSVAGYTF.

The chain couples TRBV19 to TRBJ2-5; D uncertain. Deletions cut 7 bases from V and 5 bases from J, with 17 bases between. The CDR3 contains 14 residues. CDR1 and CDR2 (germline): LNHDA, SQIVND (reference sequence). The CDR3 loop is CASTPRFPWETQYF. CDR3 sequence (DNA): TGTGCCAGTACCCCCAGGTTCCCCTGGGAGACCCAGTACTTC.

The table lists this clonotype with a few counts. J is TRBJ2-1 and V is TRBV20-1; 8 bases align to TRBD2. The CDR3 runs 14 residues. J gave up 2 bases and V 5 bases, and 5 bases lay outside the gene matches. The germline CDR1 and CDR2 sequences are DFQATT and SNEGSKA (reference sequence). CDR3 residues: CSASTSGTYNEQFF. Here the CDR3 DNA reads TGCAGTGCTTCCACTAGCGGCACCTACAATGAGCAGTTCTTC.

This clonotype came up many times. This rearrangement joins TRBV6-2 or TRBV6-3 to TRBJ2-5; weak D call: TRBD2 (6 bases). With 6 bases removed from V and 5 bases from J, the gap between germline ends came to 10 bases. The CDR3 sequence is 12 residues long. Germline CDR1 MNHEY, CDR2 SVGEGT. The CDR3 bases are TGTGCCAGCAGCTATAGCGGTGAGACCCAGTACTTC. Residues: CASSYSGETQYF.

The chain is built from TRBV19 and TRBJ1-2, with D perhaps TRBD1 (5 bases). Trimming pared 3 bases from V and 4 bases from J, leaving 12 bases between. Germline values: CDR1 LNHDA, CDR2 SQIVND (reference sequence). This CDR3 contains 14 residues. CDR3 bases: TGTGCCAGTAGTATTGAGGAGGGGATCTATGGCTACACCTTC. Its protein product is CASSIEEGIYGYTF.

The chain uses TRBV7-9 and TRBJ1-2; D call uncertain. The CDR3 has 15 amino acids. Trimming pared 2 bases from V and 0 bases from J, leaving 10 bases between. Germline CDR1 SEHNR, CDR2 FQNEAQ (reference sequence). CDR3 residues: CASSLPGGPNYGYTF. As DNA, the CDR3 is TGTGCCAGCAGCTTACCCGGTGGGCCTAACTATGGCTACACCTTC. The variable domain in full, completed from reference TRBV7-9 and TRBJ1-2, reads DTGVSQNPRHKITKRGQNVTFRCDPISEHNRLYWYRQTLGQGPEFLTYFQNEAQLEKSRLLSDRFSAERPKGSFSTLEIQRTEQGDSAMYLCASSLPGGPNYGYTFGSGTRLTVV.

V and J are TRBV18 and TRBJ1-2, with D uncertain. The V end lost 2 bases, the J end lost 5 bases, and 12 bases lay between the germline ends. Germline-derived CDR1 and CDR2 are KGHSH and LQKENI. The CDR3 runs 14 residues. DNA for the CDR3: TGTGCCAGCTCACCAGGATGGGTGGGATATGGCTACACCTTC. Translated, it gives CASSPGWVGYGYTF.

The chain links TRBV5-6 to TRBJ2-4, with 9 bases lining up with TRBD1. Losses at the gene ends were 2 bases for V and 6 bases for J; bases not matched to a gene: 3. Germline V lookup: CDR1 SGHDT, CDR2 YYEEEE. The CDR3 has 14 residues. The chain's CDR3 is CASSFPGQGNIQYF. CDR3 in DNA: TGTGCCAGCAGCTTTCCGGGACAGGGAAACATTCAGTACTTC.

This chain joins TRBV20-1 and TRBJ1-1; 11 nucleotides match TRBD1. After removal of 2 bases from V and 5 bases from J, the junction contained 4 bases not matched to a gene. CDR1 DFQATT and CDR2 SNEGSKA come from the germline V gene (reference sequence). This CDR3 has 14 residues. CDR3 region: CSARFGTGGTEAFF. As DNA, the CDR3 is TGCAGTGCTAGATTCGGGACAGGGGGAACTGAAGCTTTCTTT.